The rows below give T cell receptor beta chains drawn from one sample of a study of cytomegalovirus exposure and HLA in healthy donors. Measured with immunoSEQ multiplex PCR; TCRdb has only the in-frame clones, and not every one. The top ten hold approximately 14% of the sample, which has some 100,000 clones, about three quarters seen once. Specimen: PBMCs. Receptors were obtained from a male donor in good health and CMV-seropositive. CDR3s include the opening cysteine and the closing phenylalanine or tryptophan. D genes are given only for firm matches. The size entry is marked missing in some rows and otherwise reads once, few, many or a size class.

v_gene,d_gene,abundance,j_gene,CDR3nt,CDR3aa
TRBV11-2,TRBD2,NA,TRBJ2-5,TGTGCCAGCAGCCCGATCGGACTAGCGGGAGAGACCCAGTACTTC,CASSPIGLAGETQYF
TRBV5-1,NA,NA,TRBJ1-2,TGCGCCAGCAGCCCCGGTTCCTTAAACTATGGCTACACCTTC,CASSPGSLNYGYTF
TRBV4-2,NA,NA,TRBJ2-1,TGTGCCAGCAGCCAAGGGGCCGGGGGAAGCTCCTACAATGAGCAGTTCTTC,CASSQGAGGSSYNEQFF
TRBV10-3,NA,NA,TRBJ2-7,TGTGCCATCAGTGAATTAGCTGAGCAGTACTTC,CAISELAEQYF
TRBV7-2,TRBD2,few,TRBJ2-3,TGTGCCAGCAGCTCTCAGCGGGGGGACACAGATACGCAGTATTTT,CASSSQRGDTDTQYF
TRBV9,NA,NA,TRBJ2-1,TGTGCCAGCAGCGCTGTCACACAGGATGAGCAGTTCTTC,CASSAVTQDEQFF
TRBV18,TRBD1,NA,TRBJ2-7,TGTGCCAGCTCACCACAGGGACAGTTCAACGAGCAGTACTTC,CASSPQGQFNEQYF
TRBV6-6,TRBD2,once,TRBJ2-3,TGTGCCAGCAGTTACCCGGGACTACGGGGCCCAGATACGCAGTATTTT,CASSYPGLRGPDTQYF
TRBV4-1,NA,NA,TRBJ2-5,TGCGCCAGCAGCCATGAGACGGCGTCAAGGAGGGAGACCCAGTACTTC,CASSHETASRRETQYF
TRBV6-1,NA,NA,TRBJ1-5,TGTGCCAGCAGCTCGGCAGGGCCCAATCAGCCCCAGCATTTT,CASSSAGPNQPQHF
TRBV11-3,NA,NA,TRBJ2-7,TGTGCCAGCAGCTTAGGAGTCGGCAGGGACTACGAGCAGTACTTC,CASSLGVGRDYEQYF
TRBV5-1,TRBD1,few,TRBJ2-3,TGCGCCAGCAGCTTGGGGGACAGCCCAAGCACAGATACGCAGTATTTT,CASSLGDSPSTDTQYF
TRBV5-1,NA,NA,TRBJ1-1,TGCGCCAGCAGCTTGGAGATTAGGGGTCCGAACACTGAAGCTTTCTTT,CASSLEIRGPNTEAFF
TRBV10-1,NA,NA,TRBJ2-6,TGCGCCAGCAGTAGGGGTACCTCTGGGGCCAACGTCCTGACTTTC,CASSRGTSGANVLTF
TRBV30,TRBD1,NA,TRBJ1-2,TGTGCCTGGAGTTCCGGACAGGGTGGCGACGGCTACACCTTC,CAWSSGQGGDGYTF
TRBV7-2,NA,once,TRBJ2-1,TGTGCCAGCAGCGCCCAGGGAAGCTCCTACAATGAGCAGTTCTTC,CASSAQGSSYNEQFF
TRBV4-1,NA,few,TRBJ1-3,TGCGCCAGCAGCCAGGAACAGGGCGGTTTCTCTGGAAACACCATATATTTT,CASSQEQGGFSGNTIYF
TRBV18,NA,NA,TRBJ1-5,TGTGCCAGCTCCCCGGACAGTTATAGCAATCAGCCCCAGCATTTT,CASSPDSYSNQPQHF
TRBV18,TRBD1,NA,TRBJ1-1,TGTGCCAGCTCACCGGGGGGGACAGGGAACACTGAAGCTTTCTTT,CASSPGGTGNTEAFF
TRBV9,NA,NA,TRBJ1-2,TGTGCCAGCAGCGTAAGTCCTGAAGTAGACTATGGCTACACCTTC,CASSVSPEVDYGYTF
TRBV2,TRBD1,NA,TRBJ1-2,TGTGCCAGCAGTGAACCGACAGGGACGGACTATGGCTACACCTTC,CASSEPTGTDYGYTF
TRBV25-1,NA,NA,TRBJ1-4,TGTGCCAGCAGCCCCCTGGGGGAAGGGGGAAATGAAAAACTGTTTTTT,CASSPLGEGGNEKLFF
TRBV7-2,NA,NA,TRBJ2-1,TGTGCCAGCAGCTTACATGCCGGGTCCAACAATGAGCAGTTCTTC,CASSLHAGSNNEQFF
TRBV2,TRBD1,NA,TRBJ1-6,TGTGCCAGCATCTCTAGGCCGGGACAGGGCATGAGCTCCTATAATTCACCCCTCCACTTT,CASISRPGQGMSSYNSPLHF
TRBV5-6,TRBD1,NA,TRBJ2-7,TGTGCCAGCAGCTCAACGACAGGGGCTAAATACGAGCAGTACTTC,CASSSTTGAKYEQYF
TRBV7-9,TRBD1,NA,TRBJ1-1,TGTGCCAGCAGCGCGGGACAGGGGTCGGCTTTCTTT,CASSAGQGSAFF
TRBV2,TRBD1,NA,TRBJ1-2,TGTGCCAGCAGACGGATTTTTAGGACAGGGGGAGATGGCTACACCTTC,CASRRIFRTGGDGYTF
TRBV29-1,NA,NA,TRBJ1-2,TGCAGCGTTGCGGGGGGGCGCAACTATGGCTACACCTTC,CSVAGGRNYGYTF
TRBV27,NA,NA,TRBJ1-5,TGTGCCAGCAGATCCCTACAGGGAACTAATCAGCCCCAGCATTTT,CASRSLQGTNQPQHF
TRBV9,NA,NA,TRBJ2-1,TGTGCCAGCAGCTCCGTGTCACGGGACAATGAGCAGTTCTTC,CASSSVSRDNEQFF
TRBV5-1,TRBD1,NA,TRBJ1-4,TGCGCCAGCAGCCCCGTGGGGGACAGGGCTTGTGCACTGTTTTTT,CASSPVGDRACALFF
TRBV7-3,TRBD1,NA,TRBJ1-2,TGTGCCAGCAGCTTCGGGACAGGGGTCGGCTACACCTTC,CASSFGTGVGYTF
TRBV19,TRBD2,NA,TRBJ2-3,TGTGCCAGTAGCCCCCCGGGGGGGATTCTTAGCACAGATACGCAGTATTTT,CASSPPGGILSTDTQYF
TRBV5-8,NA,NA,TRBJ1-3,TGTGCCAGCAGCTTGGAACAGGGTGCTGGAAACACCATATATTTT,CASSLEQGAGNTIYF
TRBV30,NA,once,TRBJ1-4,TGTGCCTATATGATTGGAGGAACTAATGAAAAACTGTTTTTT,CAYMIGGTNEKLFF
TRBV5-4,NA,NA,TRBJ1-1,TGTGCCAGCAGCCACGTCCCCCCGGACAGTTTTGATTGGTACACTGAAGCTTTCTTT,CASSHVPPDSFDWYTEAFF
TRBV7-2,NA,NA,TRBJ2-6,TGTGCCAGCAGCTGGCAGGGTTCTGGGGCCAACGTCCTGACTTTC,CASSWQGSGANVLTF
TRBV11-2,NA,NA,TRBJ2-7,TGTGCCAGCAGGCTGGGACAACACTCCTACGAGCAGTACTTC,CASRLGQHSYEQYF
TRBV2,TRBD1,NA,TRBJ2-4,TGTGCCAGCAGAGGAACCGGGACAGGGGGAAACATTCAGTACTTC,CASRGTGTGGNIQYF
TRBV19,TRBD2,NA,TRBJ2-1,TGTGCCAGTAGTATGGGACTAGCGGGGGGGCGCGAGCAGTTCTTC,CASSMGLAGGREQFF
TRBV7-8,NA,NA,TRBJ2-2,TGTGCCAGCAGCTTAAGTAGCCGGAACACCGGGGAGCTGTTTTTT,CASSLSSRNTGELFF
TRBV5-4,NA,NA,TRBJ2-7,TGTGCCAGCAGCTTCGGATCCTGGGGCAGAACCTACGAGCAGTACTTC,CASSFGSWGRTYEQYF
TRBV14,TRBD2,NA,TRBJ2-5,TGTGCCAGCAGCCAAGAAGAGGCCTGGGGAGGGCAAGAGACCCAGTACTTC,CASSQEEAWGGQETQYF
TRBV4-2,TRBD2,NA,TRBJ2-2,TGTGCCAGCAGCCACCCTACTAGCGGGGAACGCACCGGGGAGCTGTTTTTT,CASSHPTSGERTGELFF
TRBV9,TRBD2,NA,TRBJ2-1,TGTGCCAGCAGCTCCACTAGCGGGGGGGGCAATGAGCAGTTCTTC,CASSSTSGGGNEQFF
TRBV7-9,TRBD1,NA,TRBJ1-4,TGTGCCAGCAGACCAGACAGGGCTAATAATGAAAAACTGTTTTTT,CASRPDRANNEKLFF
TRBV11-3,NA,few,TRBJ1-1,TGTGCCAGCAGCTGGGGGGGCGGCGGCACTGAAGCTTTCTTT,CASSWGGGGTEAFF
TRBV9,NA,NA,TRBJ2-2,TGTGCCAGCAGACAGGGCATGAACACCGGGGAGCTGTTTTTT,CASRQGMNTGELFF
TRBV4-1,NA,NA,TRBJ1-1,TGCGCCAGCAGCCACAGCAGGGATGCCACTGAAGCTTTCTTT,CASSHSRDATEAFF
TRBV11-2,TRBD2,few,TRBJ2-1,TGTGCCAGCAGCTTAAAGCGGGGGGCCCACAATGAGCAGTTCTTC,CASSLKRGAHNEQFF
TRBV7-2,TRBD1,once,TRBJ1-4,TGTGCCAGCAGCCCACAGGGGAATGAAAAACTGTTTTTT,CASSPQGNEKLFF
TRBV6-5,TRBD1,few,TRBJ2-7,TGTGCCAGCTGGACAGGAACCACCTACGAGCAGTACTTC,CASWTGTTYEQYF
TRBV9,TRBD1,NA,TRBJ1-2,TGTGCCAGCAGCGACCCGGGACAGGGGGCTGACCGCCGGAGTGGCTACACCTTC,CASSDPGQGADRRSGYTF
TRBV4-2,TRBD2,NA,TRBJ2-5,TGTGCCAGCAGCCAAGGACTAGCGGGGGAGTACCAAGAGACCCAGTACTTC,CASSQGLAGEYQETQYF
TRBV7-8,NA,once,TRBJ2-3,TGTGCCAGCACCCCGAGGGGCACAGATACGCAGTATTTT,CASTPRGTDTQYF
TRBV4-2,TRBD1,NA,TRBJ2-7,TGTGCCAGCAGCCAAGGCGGGGACAGGGACGAGCAGTACTTC,CASSQGGDRDEQYF
TRBV12-5,NA,NA,TRBJ1-5,TGTGCTAGTGGTTTCGGGGGGCATGGCAATCAGCCCCAGCATTTT,CASGFGGHGNQPQHF
TRBV6-5,NA,NA,TRBJ2-4,TGTGCCAGCAGCCGCCGGGGGAAAAACATTCAGTACTTC,CASSRRGKNIQYF